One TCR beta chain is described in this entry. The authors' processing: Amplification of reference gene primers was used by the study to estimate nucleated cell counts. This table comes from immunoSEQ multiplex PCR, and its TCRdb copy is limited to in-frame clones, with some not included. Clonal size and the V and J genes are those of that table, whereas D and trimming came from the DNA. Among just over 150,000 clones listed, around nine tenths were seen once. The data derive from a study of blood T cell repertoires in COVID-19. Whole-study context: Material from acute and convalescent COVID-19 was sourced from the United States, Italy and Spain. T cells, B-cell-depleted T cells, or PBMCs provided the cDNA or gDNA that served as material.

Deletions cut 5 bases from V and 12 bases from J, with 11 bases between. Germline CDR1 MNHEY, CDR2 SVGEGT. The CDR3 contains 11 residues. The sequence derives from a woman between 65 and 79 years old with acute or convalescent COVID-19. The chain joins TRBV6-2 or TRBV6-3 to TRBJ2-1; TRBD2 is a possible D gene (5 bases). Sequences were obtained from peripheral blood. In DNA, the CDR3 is TGTGCCAGCAGTCTCGGGGTGGGGCAGTTCTTC. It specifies CASSLGVGQFF.